This record covers a single TCR beta chain. Germline CDR1 MNHEY, CDR2 SVGAGI. Trimming removed 2 bases at V and 2 bases at J, with 9 bases between. The CDR3 sequence is 14 residues long. Libraries were prepared by immunoSEQ multiplex PCR; TCRdb keeps only in-frame clonotypes and omits some of them. This table has roughly 200,000 clones, more than 80% appearing once. This sample stems from a study of blood T cell repertoires in COVID-19. Clinical history as reported by participants underpinned cohort assignment. The rearrangement uses TRBV6-5 and TRBJ1-1; D uncertain. This sequence originates from a man aged 35-49 years who had recovered from COVID-19. The sequenced sample was PBMCs or T cells enriched from blood (not recorded which). The CDR3 DNA follows: TGTGCCAGCAGTTACCGGGATCCCAACACTGAAGCTTTCTTT. Its protein is CASSYRDPNTEAFF.